Below, one TCR beta chain is given with its context. This clonotype occurred many times. What this receptor recognizes is not known. The input lacks base qualities; no much larger clone sits a single base away. This record comes from a study of identical twins listed by TCRdb under 2016. Regarding the study in general: To test whether fetal clonotypes persist, the study used deep sequencing on TCR alpha and beta repertoires from monozygotic twins, unrelated adults of various ages, and cord blood. To rule out contamination, replicate twin experiments were performed at different times with different library preparation protocols. Broad study findings and their caveats: Out-of-frame TCR alpha sharing in monozygotic twins was systematically underestimated by recombination models, whereas sharing between unrelated individuals was in agreement with the recombination models. Out-of-frame TCR alpha sequences shared between twins showed an excess of low generation-probability sequences compared with coincidental sharing between unrelated individuals. In beta out-of-frame sequences, excess twin sharing was weaker, because having fewer shared sequences lowered the signal-to-noise ratio. Abundant cord blood beta clonotypes had fewer insertions, young adult naive repertoires showed a similar but weaker trend, and memory repertoires showed no such trend. Because the same donors could not be followed over many years, conclusions were based on cross-sectional statistical analysis. Zero-insertion analyses could be partly confounded by invariant T cells such as MAIT and iNKT, though diverse VJ usage argued against such confounding for most clonotypes.

Every donor was a healthy Caucasian. The twin cohort consisted of three pairs of female monozygotic twins, all aged roughly 18 to 30 years. Miltenyi CD45RO+ enrichment and human naive T-cell isolation kits were used to isolate memory (CD45RO+) and naive T cells from PBMC. CDR1 and CDR2 (SGHDT, YYEEEE) derive from the germline V gene. The V and J ends are trimmed by 0 bases and 2 bases, leaving 9 bases between them. The CDR3 has 15 amino acids, counting the end cysteine and phenylalanine. Only the CDR3 DNA is retained, 45 bases long and in frame from the first base. The library was produced with 5' RACE. These reads were obtained on an Illumina HiSeq 2000. A universal primer binding site was introduced by template switching, and a unique molecular identifier was present in the final cDNA, enabling accurate counting of TCR cDNA molecules. Specific primers in the conserved constant-segment region were used to synthesize first-strand cDNA for TCR alpha and beta chains. Each cDNA library was double barcoded, with a SMART-Mk sample barcode plus Illumina barcodes, to control for contamination. TruSeq adapter sequences along with Illumina sample barcodes were introduced in two successive PCR steps. The TCR alpha and beta cDNA libraries were sequenced on the Illumina HiSeq platform using custom primers. As for the authors' bioinformatics: MiGEC processed the raw reads to extract unique molecular identifiers, while MiXCR was used to determine the CDR3 positions. Recombination models were inferred per individual with the repgenHMM and IGoR tools using an EM algorithm. Shared clonotype analysis was performed with the tcR package in R, normalizing sharing by the product of cloneset sizes. To study raw recombination without the effects of thymic and clonal selection, out-of-frame nonproductive sequences were analyzed. TCRdb's own reprocessing of the public reads used fastp at Q25 and MiXCR and kept productive beta chains. Entries that share a CDR3 protein sequence are merged under the most common genes and DNA. It is TCRdb's table, rather than the study itself, that gives the V and J calls and clone size. For this sample there are fewer than 250,000 distinct CDR3 sequences; approximately 7% appear just once. The ten largest make up 3% to 4.5% of the sample.

The sample also formed part of further work on yellow fever vaccine responses in identical twins. Taken from the second paper: The authors reported that the T cell response to vaccination in identical twins appeared partly convergent and partly personalized. Focusing on identical twins, the study followed the T cell clones that responded to the vaccine, and did so with precision.

Sequencing was done on a sample of memory (CD45RO+) T cells sorted from blood. The cell subset or site label, read with the paper, signifies: CD45RO+ enriched T cells. This chain joins TRBV5-6 to TRBJ1-5; there is no confident call for the D gene. The sequence was obtained from a woman between 18 and 30 years old in good health. CDR3 loop: CASSLGPAGNQPQHF. The bases read TGTGCCAGCAGCTTGGGACCAGCCGGCAATCAGCCCCAGCATTTT. Reference TRBV5-6 and TRBJ1-5 proteins supply the regions before and after the CDR3; the full variable domain is: DAGVTQSPTHLIKTRGQQVTLRCSPKSGHDTVSWYQQALGQGPQFIFQYYEEEERQRGNFPDRFSGHQFPNYSSELNVNALLLGDSALYLCASSLGPAGNQPQHFGDGTRLSIL.